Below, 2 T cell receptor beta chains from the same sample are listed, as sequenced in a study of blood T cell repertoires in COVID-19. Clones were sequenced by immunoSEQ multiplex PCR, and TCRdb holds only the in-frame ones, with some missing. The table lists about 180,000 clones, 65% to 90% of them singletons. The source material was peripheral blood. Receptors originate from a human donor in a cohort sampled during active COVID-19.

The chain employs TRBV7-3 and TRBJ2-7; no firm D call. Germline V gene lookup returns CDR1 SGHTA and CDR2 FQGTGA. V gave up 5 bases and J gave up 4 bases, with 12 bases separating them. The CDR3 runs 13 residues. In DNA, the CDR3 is TGTGCCAGCAGCCCCATAGCCGGGTACGAGCAGTACTTC. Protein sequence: CASSPIAGYEQYF.

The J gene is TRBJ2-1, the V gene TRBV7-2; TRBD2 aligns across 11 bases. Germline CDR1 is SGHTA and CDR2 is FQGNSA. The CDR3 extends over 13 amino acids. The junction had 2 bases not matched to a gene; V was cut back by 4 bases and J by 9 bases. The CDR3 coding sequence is TGTGCCAGCAGCTCTGGACTAGCGGGTGAGCAGTTCTTC. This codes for CASSSGLAGEQFF. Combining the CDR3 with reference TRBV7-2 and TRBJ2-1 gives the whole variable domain GAGVSQSPSNKVTEKGKDVELRCDPISGHTALYWYRQSLGQGLEFLIYFQGNSAPDKSGLPSDRFSAERTGGSVSTLTIQRTQQEDSAVYLCASSSGLAGEQFFGPGTRLTVL.